This T cell receptor beta chain was identified during a study of T-cell memory formation after mild COVID-19. Whole-study findings and limits: Clones contracting over day 15 to 85 were CD4/CD8 balanced, with later expanders leaning CD4+.

Trimming removed 5 bases from V and 1 base from J, with 14 bases in between. The germline gives CDR1 SGHTA, CDR2 FQGTGA. The CDR3 spans 15 residues. This clonotype was observed a few times. The target antigen is unknown. TCRdb recomputed calls from the 5' RACE reads with MiXCR, one row per CDR3 protein. The repertoire consists of under 650,000 distinct CDR3 sequences, with under 20% occurring once and the leading ten covering about 12%. The receptor was derived from an adult woman who had mild COVID-19 (a few samples of this study predate the infection). Cell type and time point are not known. The specimen sequenced was PBMCs or a T cell subset sorted from them (not recorded which). V and J are TRBV7-3 and TRBJ1-1; no firm D call. CDR3 protein: CASSHSQVSNTEAFF. The CDR3 nucleotides are TGTGCCAGCAGCCATTCCCAAGTATCGAACACTGAAGCTTTCTTT.